These 20 T cell receptor beta chains originate from one sample sequenced in a study of early T cells in non-severe SARS-CoV-2 infection. TCRdb reprocessed the 5' RACE reads with MiXCR, giving one entry per CDR3 protein. The repertoire holds fewer than 30,000 distinct CDR3 sequences, with about 4.5% as singletons. Sequencing was done on a sample of whole blood. Receptors were obtained from an adult who was a healthcare worker with PCR-confirmed SARS-CoV-2 infection or an uninfected control (not recorded which).

This rearrangement joins TRBV5-1 to TRBJ2-1; the D is unclear. Germline V gene lookup returns CDR1 SGHRS and CDR2 YFSETQ. The CDR3 is 15 residues long. V dropped 4 bases and J dropped 6 bases, with 17 bases sitting between them. The CDR3 DNA is TGCGCCAGCAGCCCGTCACACGCCGGAGTCAATGAGCAGTTCTTC. Residues: CASSPSHAGVNEQFF.

Only a few counts were recorded for this clonotype. The CDR3 DNA follows: TGCAGCGTTGCTGACAGTACCTACGAGCAGTACTTC. This gives the protein CSVADSTYEQYF. J is TRBJ2-7 and V is TRBV29-1; D may be TRBD1 (5 bases). Germline V gene data show CDR1 as SQVTM and CDR2 as ANQGSEA. The CDR3 covers 12 residues. V lost 4 bases and J lost 2, with 9 bases in between.

This clonotype showed up just a few times. This chain connects TRBV9 to TRBJ1-3; D unclear. Germline CDR1 SGDLS, CDR2 YYNGEE. V shed 4 bases and J shed 4 bases, with 9 bases lying between them. The CDR3 sequence is 13 residues long. The CDR3 sequence is CASSTEPGNTIYF. The CDR3 region has the DNA TGTGCCAGCAGCACCGAGCCAGGAAACACCATATATTTT.

This clonotype appeared many times. The V and J genes are TRBV29-1 and TRBJ1-2; perhaps TRBD1 as D (5 bases). The CDR3 covers 15 residues. Germline V gene data show CDR1 as SQVTM and CDR2 as ANQGSEA. Trimming left V 6 bases short and J 11 bases short, with 28 bases between. The CDR3 spells CSVLEGRAAPRGYTF. The CDR3 nucleotides read TGCAGCGTCCTTGAGGGAAGGGCGGCTCCCCGGGGGTACACCTTC.

This clonotype has ten or more counts. In nucleotides, the CDR3 is TGTGCCAGCAGTTTCCGCACGAACACCGGGGAGCTGTTTTTT. Its translation is CASSFRTNTGELFF. The rearrangement uses TRBV12-3 or TRBV12-4 and TRBJ2-2; D is unclear. Trimming removed 3 bases from V and 0 bases from J, with 5 bases in between. This CDR3 comprises 14 residues.

The sample holds many counts of this clonotype. V and J are TRBV7-2 and TRBJ2-1; 14 positions match TRBD2. CDR3 size: 15 residues. Germline V gene data show CDR1 as SGHTA and CDR2 as FQGNSA. The V gene end was trimmed by 4 bases and the J gene end by 8 bases; junction bases not matched to a gene: 4. The CDR3 here is CASSSRLAGGDEQFF. The DNA of the CDR3 is TGTGCCAGCAGCTCCCGACTAGCGGGGGGGGATGAGCAGTTCTTC.

The table lists this clonotype with many counts. This chain uses TRBV4-2 with TRBJ2-1, with D perhaps being TRBD1 or TRBD2 (5 bases each). Germline values: CDR1 LGHNA, CDR2 YNFKEQ. The V and J ends lost 3 bases and 7 bases respectively, with 16 bases between them. The CDR3 has 15 residues. CDR3 amino acids: CASSQGDPADNEQFF. CDR3 nucleotides: TGTGCCAGCAGCCAGGGGGACCCGGCGGATAATGAGCAGTTCTTC.

In its sample, this clonotype was seen many times. The chain links TRBV6-1 to TRBJ2-5; 7 nucleotides align to TRBD2. Germline V gene sequence: CDR1 MNHNS, CDR2 SASEGT. V lost 4 bases, J lost 2 bases, and 4 bases stayed unmatched. The CDR3 runs to 14 residues. The CDR3 DNA follows: TGTGCCAGCAGTGCTGGGGGACTACAAGAGACCCAGTACTTC. Its protein is CASSAGGLQETQYF.

This chain links TRBV29-1 with TRBJ2-7; tentatively, D is TRBD1 (5 bases). CDR1 SQVTM and CDR2 ANQGSEA come from the germline V gene. Trimming removed 7 bases at V and 3 bases at J, with 13 bases between. This CDR3 has 12 amino acids. CDR3 in DNA: TGCAGCGCTGGGTGGGGCGACTACGAGCAGTACTTC. This gives the protein CSAGWGDYEQYF.

This clonotype has at least ten counts. The chain is built from TRBV29-1 and TRBJ2-3; D perhaps matches TRBD2 (5 bases). CDR1 is SQVTM and CDR2 is ANQGSEA in the germline V gene. Trimming took off 4 bases at V and 3 bases at J, with 14 bases between the two ends. The CDR3 extends over 14 amino acids. CDR3 sequence: CSVAHPGKTDTQYF. The CDR3 DNA reads as TGCAGCGTTGCCCACCCGGGGAAAACAGATACGCAGTATTTT.

At least ten counts were recorded for this clonotype. The V gene is TRBV24-1, the J gene TRBJ2-3; D unclear. Trimming pared 1 base from V and 1 base from J, leaving 11 bases between. The CDR3 is made up of 16 amino acids. CDR1 KGHDR and CDR2 SFDVKD come from the germline V gene. The DNA of the CDR3 is TGTGCCACCAGTGATTTCGGCCTAGACGGCACAGATACGCAGTATTTT. It translates to CATSDFGLDGTDTQYF.

This clonotype was detected many times. The rearrangement joins TRBV28 to TRBJ2-7, with a tentative D call TRBD2 (5 bases). Germline assignment: CDR1 MDHEN and CDR2 SYDVKM. The CDR3 has 14 residues. Trimming shortened V by 5 bases and J by 0 bases, and 11 bases separated the two germline ends. The CDR3 loop is CASSPTGSSYEQYF. In DNA form, the CDR3 reads TGTGCCAGCAGTCCGACGGGGAGCTCCTACGAGCAGTACTTC.

There are a few counts of this clonotype. The J gene is TRBJ2-2, the V gene TRBV7-9; the D gene is possibly TRBD2 (6 bases). V was trimmed by 5 bases and J by 5 bases, leaving 9 bases between them. The CDR3 consists of 13 residues. Germline V gene lookup returns CDR1 SEHNR and CDR2 FQNEAQ (reference sequence). DNA of the CDR3: TGTGCCAGCAGCATAGGAGGGACCGGGGAGCTGTTTTTT. This gives the protein CASSIGGTGELFF. Full variable domain (remainder filled in from reference TRBV7-9 and TRBJ2-2): DTGVSQNPRHKITKRGQNVTFRCDPISEHNRLYWYRQTLGQGPEFLTYFQNEAQLEKSRLLSDRFSAERPKGSFSTLEIQRTEQGDSAMYLCASSIGGTGELFFGEGSRLTVL.

In this sample, this clonotype turned up many times. The CDR3: CASSGRGSGANVLTF. CDR3 in DNA: TGCGCCAGCAGCGGCAGGGGTTCTGGGGCCAACGTCCTGACTTTC. V is TRBV4-3 and J is TRBJ2-6; weak D call: TRBD1 (6 bases). CDR1 is LGHNA, CDR2 YSLEER, per germline. The CDR3 is 15 amino acids. V was shortened by 5 bases and J by 1 base, with 9 bases between the two germline ends.

Ten or more counts support this clonotype. The chain couples TRBV29-1 to TRBJ1-1; 10 bases map to TRBD1. Looked up from germline, CDR1 is SQVTM and CDR2 is ANQGSEA. J gave up 4 bases and V 4 bases, and 9 bases lay outside the gene matches. This CDR3 region has 15 residues. CDR3 loop: CSVVPPGQGLTEAFF. The CDR3 bases are TGCAGCGTTGTCCCACCGGGACAGGGGCTCACTGAAGCTTTCTTT. Filled out from reference TRBV29-1 and TRBJ1-1, the complete variable domain reads SAVISQKPSRDICQRGTSLTIQCQVDSQVTMMFWYRQQPGQSLTLIATANQGSEATYESGFVIDKFPISRPNLTFSTLTVSNMSPEDSSIYLCSVVPPGQGLTEAFFGQGTRLTVV.

This clonotype was detected many times. V is TRBV20-1 and J is TRBJ1-1; no clear D. CDR1 DFQATT and CDR2 SNEGSKA come from the germline V gene (reference sequence). The CDR3 contains 13 residues. Trimming cost V 5 bases and J 3 bases, with 13 bases left between them. Here the CDR3 DNA reads TGCAGTGCTTCCCAATTGGTAGACACTGAAGCTTTCTTT. The encoded protein is CSASQLVDTEAFF.

This clonotype was seen at least ten times. V gene TRBV11-2 combines with J gene TRBJ2-5; D tentatively reads TRBD1 or TRBD2 (5 bases each). CDR1 is SGHAT and CDR2 is FQNNGV in the germline V gene. Between the trimmed V and J ends, which lost 5 bases and 5 bases, there was a span of 21 bases. This CDR3 is 16 amino acids long. In DNA form, the CDR3 reads TGTGCCAGCAGCCCAGGGAAGGGTATCACTAGGGAGACCCAGTACTTC. Translating it yields CASSPGKGITRETQYF.

The gene calls are TRBV21-1 and TRBJ2-3. TRBV21-1 counts as a pseudogene. The CDR3 has 16 residues. CDR3 nucleotides: TGTGCCAGCAGCAAAGAAGAGGAGCAGACCACAGATACGCAGTATTTT. Translation: CASSKEEEQTTDTQYF.

V usage is TRBV7-9 and J usage is TRBJ2-1; 7 bases line up with TRBD2. This CDR3 contains 14 residues. V trimming: 5 bases; J trimming: 8 bases; junction bases outside the gene matches: 9. The V gene's germline CDR1 is SEHNR and CDR2 FQNEAQ (reference sequence). The CDR3 region is CASSQAGAGDEQFF. In DNA, the CDR3 is TGTGCCAGCAGCCAGGCGGGAGCGGGCGATGAGCAGTTCTTC. Looking up the rest from reference TRBV7-9 and TRBJ2-1 gives the full variable domain: DTGVSQNPRHKITKRGQNVTFRCDPISEHNRLYWYRQTLGQGPEFLTYFQNEAQLEKSRLLSDRFSAERPKGSFSTLEIQRTEQGDSAMYLCASSQAGAGDEQFFGPGTRLTVL.

In this sample, this clonotype turned up many times. This chain joins TRBV7-8 and TRBJ2-1; D not certain. CDR3 length equals 17 residues. Between the trimmed V and J ends, which lost 0 bases and 0 bases, there was a span of 12 bases. Germline V CDR1 and CDR2: SGHVS, FQNEAQ. The CDR3 here is CASSLAPRIPSYNEQFF. For the CDR3, the DNA is TGTGCCAGCAGCTTAGCCCCCAGGATCCCCTCCTACAATGAGCAGTTCTTC.